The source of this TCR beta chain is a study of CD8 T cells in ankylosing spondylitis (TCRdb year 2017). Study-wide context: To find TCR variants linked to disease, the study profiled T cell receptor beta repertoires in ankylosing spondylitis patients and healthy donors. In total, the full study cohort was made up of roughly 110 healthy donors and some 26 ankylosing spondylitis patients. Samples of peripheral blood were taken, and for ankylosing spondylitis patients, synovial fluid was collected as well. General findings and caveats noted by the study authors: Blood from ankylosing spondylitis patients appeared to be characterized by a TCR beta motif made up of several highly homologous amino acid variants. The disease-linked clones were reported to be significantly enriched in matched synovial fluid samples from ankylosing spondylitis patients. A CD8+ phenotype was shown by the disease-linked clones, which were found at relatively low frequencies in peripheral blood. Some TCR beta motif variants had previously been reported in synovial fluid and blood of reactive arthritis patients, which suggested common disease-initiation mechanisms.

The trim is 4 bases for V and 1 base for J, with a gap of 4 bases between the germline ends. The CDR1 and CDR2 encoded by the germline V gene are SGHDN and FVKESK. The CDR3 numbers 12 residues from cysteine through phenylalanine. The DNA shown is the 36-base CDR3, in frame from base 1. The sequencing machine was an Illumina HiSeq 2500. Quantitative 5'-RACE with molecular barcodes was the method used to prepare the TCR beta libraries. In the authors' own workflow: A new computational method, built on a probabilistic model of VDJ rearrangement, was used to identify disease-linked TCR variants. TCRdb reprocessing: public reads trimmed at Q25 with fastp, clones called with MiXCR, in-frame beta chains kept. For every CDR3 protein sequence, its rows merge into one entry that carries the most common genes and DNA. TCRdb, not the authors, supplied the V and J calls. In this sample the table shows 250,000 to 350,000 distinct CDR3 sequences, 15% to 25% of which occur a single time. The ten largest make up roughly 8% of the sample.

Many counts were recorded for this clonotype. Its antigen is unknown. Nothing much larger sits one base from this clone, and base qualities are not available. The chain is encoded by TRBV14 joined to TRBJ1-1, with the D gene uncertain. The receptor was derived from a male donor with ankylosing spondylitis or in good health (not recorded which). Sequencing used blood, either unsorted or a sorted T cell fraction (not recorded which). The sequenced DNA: TGTGCCAGCAGCCGGACGAACACTGAAGCTTTCTTT. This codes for CASSRTNTEAFF.